A single sample gave rise to the 24 T cell receptor beta chains below, sequenced in a study of graft-versus-host responses after intestinal transplantation. Assay used: immunoSEQ multiplex PCR; TCRdb lists only in-frame clones, some missing. The sample carries more than 25,000 clones, 82% recorded once. These TCRs are of unknown antigen specificity. The material sequenced was unstimulated CD4+ T cells sorted from spleen or lymph node cells, taken before intestinal transplant. The receptors were gathered from a human donor who received an intestinal transplant.

Turning to this clone: One end of the junction fails to match germline, which may point to a read error. The chain employs TRBV4-1 and TRBJ2-6; TRBD1 matches at 7 bases. Per germline, CDR1 MGHRA and CDR2 YSYEKL. This CDR3 is built from 16 residues. This chain's CDR3 is CASSQATGSGVNVLTF. CDR3 DNA: TGCGCCAGCAGCCAAGCGACAGGGTCTGGGGTCAACGTCCTGACTTTC.

The chain employs TRBV4-2 and TRBJ1-1, with D maybe TRBD1 (5 bases). The CDR3 runs to 15 residues. With 0 bases removed from V and 5 bases from J, the gap between germline ends came to 13 bases. Germline V lookup: CDR1 LGHNA, CDR2 YNFKEQ. The CDR3 coding sequence is TGTGCCAGCAGCCAAGATTACGGGGCAGAGACTGAAGCTTTCTTT. This codes for CASSQDYGAETEAFF.

This clone was seen a single time. The chain couples TRBV19 to TRBJ2-5; 9 bases line up with TRBD1. Germline loops: CDR1 LNHDA, CDR2 SQIVND (reference sequence). Trimming took 5 bases from V and 4 from J; bases not matched to a gene: 8. The CDR3 length is 15 residues. For the CDR3, the DNA is TGTGCCAGTAGTCCCGGACAGGGGAGCCGAGAGACCCAGTACTTC. It specifies CASSPGQGSRETQYF.

The chain couples TRBV27 to TRBJ2-5; perhaps TRBD1 as D (5 bases). CDR3 size: 15 residues. The germline gives CDR1 MNHEY, CDR2 SMNVEV (reference sequence). V was shortened by 2 bases and J by 2 bases, with 12 bases between the two germline ends. Written as DNA, the CDR3 is TGTGCCAGCAGTTTAACCCGACACAGGCAAGAGACCCAGTACTTC. It translates to CASSLTRHRQETQYF.

This clone has only one observation. This sequence joins TRBV2 and TRBJ1-6; unclear D gene. In germline, CDR1 is SNHLY, CDR2 FYNNEI. The V end lost 6 bases, the J end lost 0 bases, and 12 bases lay between the germline ends. The CDR3 runs 16 residues. In DNA, the CDR3 is TGTGCCAGCAGCCCCGACACGAGCTCCTATAATTCACCCCTCCACTTT. Its translation is CASSPDTSSYNSPLHF.

This clone was counted a few times. The V and J genes are TRBV2 and TRBJ2-1; D is ambiguous. V lost 5 bases and J 1 base, leaving 15 bases between the germline ends. Germline CDR1 is SNHLY and CDR2 is FYNNEI. The CDR3 sequence is 16 residues long. The CDR3, as DNA: TGTGCCAGCAGTATCCCTACCAGACCATCCTACAATGAGCAGTTCTTC. Amino acid sequence: CASSIPTRPSYNEQFF.

The gene calls are TRBV6-5 and TRBJ2-1, with 10 bases matching TRBD1. J was trimmed by 7 bases and V by 11 bases; bases with no gene match: 8. Per the germline V gene, CDR1 is MNHEY and CDR2 is SVGAGI. This CDR3 spans 13 amino acids. In DNA form, the CDR3 reads TGTGCCTACCAAGACAGGGGGCGAAATGAGCAGTTCTTC. Protein product: CAYQDRGRNEQFF.

The gene calls are TRBV28 and TRBJ2-7; 7 bases fit TRBD2. The CDR3 is made up of 13 amino acids. CDR1 and CDR2 from the germline V gene are MDHEN and SYDVKM. The junction had 9 bases not matched to a gene; V was cut back by 7 bases and J by 6 bases. CDR3: CASTGTIVGEQYF. The DNA for the CDR3 is TGTGCCAGCACCGGGACTATTGTAGGCGAGCAGTACTTC.

The CDR3 region is CASSLGQGGWNEQFF. In nucleotides, the CDR3 is TGTGCCAGCAGCTTGGGACAGGGAGGCTGGAATGAGCAGTTCTTC. The chain employs TRBV5-4 and TRBJ2-1; D perhaps matches TRBD1 (7 bases). The CDR3 sequence is 15 residues long. V was trimmed by 0 bases and J by 7 bases, leaving 14 bases between them. CDR1 is SGHNT, CDR2 YYREEE, per germline (reference sequence).

The J gene is TRBJ1-2, the V gene TRBV19, with 9 bases fitting TRBD1. This CDR3 region has 15 residues. Per germline, CDR1 LNHDA and CDR2 SQIVND (reference sequence). Trimming cost V 5 bases and J 8 bases; bases outside gene matches: 12. CDR3 amino acids: CASSLRTGVLRGYTF. Written as DNA, the CDR3 is TGTGCCAGTAGTCTTCGGACAGGGGTTTTAAGGGGCTACACCTTC.

Only one count was recorded for this clone. V and J are TRBV25-1 and TRBJ2-7; TRBD1 matches at 8 bases. CDR1 and CDR2 (germline): MGHDK, SYGVNS. Trimming at V came to 4 bases and at J to 4 bases, leaving 0 bases not matched to a gene. The CDR3 runs 12 residues. The DNA for the CDR3 is TGTGCCAGCAGTGGACAGGGGTACGAGCAGTACTTC. Translation gives CASSGQGYEQYF.

The chain has TRBV5-4 and TRBJ2-3, with D perhaps matching TRBD1 or TRBD2 (5 bases each). Between the trimmed V and J ends, which lost 4 bases and 13 bases, there was a span of 22 bases. Germline V lookup: CDR1 SGHNT, CDR2 YYREEE (reference sequence). The CDR3 has 14 residues. CDR3 nucleotides: TGTGCCAGCAGCCTGACATTACCCGGGGACCGAGAGTATTTT. Encoded protein: CASSLTLPGDREYF.

V usage is TRBV27 and J usage is TRBJ2-7; 7 bases map to TRBD2. The germline V gene has CDR1 MNHEY and CDR2 SMNVEV (reference sequence). J gave up 6 bases and V 1 base, and 12 bases lay outside the gene matches. CDR3 length: 16 residues. CDR3 DNA sequence: TGTGCCAGCAGTTTATACCCCCCGGGGGGAGGGTCCGAGCAGTACTTC. Residues: CASSLYPPGGGSEQYF.

The chain is built from TRBV7-9 and TRBJ2-7; D is ambiguous. Germline assignment: CDR1 SEHNR and CDR2 FQNEAQ (reference sequence). The V end was cut by 3 bases, the J end by 5 bases, with 8 bases between. There are 12 residues in the CDR3. The CDR3 protein is CASSLLTHEQYF. CDR3 DNA: TGTGCCAGCAGCTTGTTAACCCACGAGCAGTACTTC.

This clone was seen a few times. The chain recombines TRBV6-1 with TRBJ2-7; 7 nucleotides match TRBD2. J lost 5 bases, V lost 8 bases, and 12 bases had no gene match. Germline assignment: CDR1 MNHNS and CDR2 SASEGT. The CDR3 runs 14 residues. CDR3 protein: CASQVGGTQDEQYF. The CDR3 DNA reads as TGTGCCAGCCAGGTCGGGGGGACGCAGGACGAGCAGTACTTC.

The gene calls are TRBV9 and TRBJ2-3; no reliable D call. Trimming stripped 3 bases from V and 7 bases from J, with 12 bases between. This CDR3 is built from 13 residues. Germline V gives CDR1 SGDLS, CDR2 YYNGEE. Here the CDR3 DNA reads TGTGCCAGCAGCGGACCCGGCGGCAATACGCAGTATTTT. Translation gives CASSGPGGNTQYF. The full variable domain, with the rest looked up from reference TRBV9 and TRBJ2-3, is DSGVTQTPKHLITATGQRVTLRCSPRSGDLSVYWYQQSLDQGLQFLIQYYNGEERAKGNILERFSAQQFPDLHSELNLSSLELGDSALYFCASSGPGGNTQYFGPGTRLTVL.

J is TRBJ1-1 and V is TRBV6-1; D might be TRBD1 (6 bases). Trimming pared 4 bases from V and 5 bases from J, leaving 14 bases between. Germline V gene lookup returns CDR1 MNHNS and CDR2 SASEGT. The CDR3 spans 14 residues. The CDR3 loop reads CASSVSRGGTEAFF. The CDR3, as DNA: TGTGCCAGCAGTGTATCCAGGGGCGGGACTGAAGCTTTCTTT.

The chain is built from TRBV19 and TRBJ1-5; D unclear. Trimming took 7 bases from V and 1 from J, leaving 5 bases between them. This CDR3 region has 12 residues. Germline V lookup: CDR1 LNHDA, CDR2 SQIVND (reference sequence). CDR3 residues: CASKSSNQPQHF. In nucleotides, the CDR3 is TGTGCCAGTAAAAGCAGCAATCAGCCCCAGCATTTT. The full variable domain, with the rest looked up from reference TRBV19 and TRBJ1-5, is DGGITQSPKYLFRKEGQNVTLSCEQNLNHDAMYWYRQDPGQGLRLIYYSQIVNDFQKGDIAEGYSVSREKKESFPLTVTSAQKNPTAFYLCASKSSNQPQHFGDGTRLSIL.

The rearrangement links TRBV19 to TRBJ1-5, with unresolved D. V lost 9 bases, J lost 9 bases, and 18 bases lay in between. Germline V gives CDR1 LNHDA, CDR2 SQIVND (reference sequence). This CDR3 region has 13 residues. The CDR3 loop reads CASSREHGWPQHF. CDR3 in DNA: TGTGCCAGCTCCCGGGAACACGGCTGGCCCCAGCATTTT.

This chain connects TRBV6-5 to TRBJ1-4; D is ambiguous. CDR3 length: 14 residues. V was clipped by 5 bases and J by 0 bases, with 7 bases between them. Germline CDR1 MNHEY, CDR2 SVGAGI. The CDR3 DNA reads TGTGCCAGCAGTAGGACTGCAACTAATGAAAAACTGTTTTTT. It yields the protein CASSRTATNEKLFF.

The V call is TRBV10-2, the J call TRBJ2-7; D is unclear. Germline V CDR1 and CDR2: WSHSY, SAAADI. The CDR3 is 11 residues long. Trimming pared 6 bases from V and 1 base from J, leaving 4 bases between. CDR3 region: CASRTSYEQYF. CDR3 coding DNA: TGCGCCAGCAGGACATCCTACGAGCAGTACTTC.

The chain recombines TRBV18 with TRBJ2-3, with D possibly being TRBD1 (6 bases). V was shortened by 3 bases and J by 6 bases, with 16 bases between the two germline ends. Germline values: CDR1 KGHSH, CDR2 LQKENI. CDR3 length: 15 amino acids. In DNA form, the CDR3 reads TGTGCCAGCTCACCTACAGGGATTGCAAGCGATACGCAGTATTTT. This sequence encodes CASSPTGIASDTQYF.

V usage is TRBV7-6 and J usage is TRBJ2-5, with TRBD2 identical over 11 bases. The CDR3 covers 16 residues. Trimming removed 1 base from V and 1 base from J; junction bases left unmatched: 2. Looked up from germline, CDR1 is SGHVS and CDR2 is FNYEAQ. CDR3 amino acids: CASSLVAGGPQETQYF. Here the CDR3 DNA reads TGTGCCAGCAGCTTAGTAGCGGGAGGGCCCCAAGAGACCCAGTACTTC.

The V and J genes are TRBV12-5 and TRBJ2-2; D might be TRBD1 (6 bases). Germline CDR1 is LGHNT and CDR2 is FRNRAP. This CDR3 is 15 amino acids long. V was clipped by 5 bases and J by 2 bases, with 12 bases between them. The CDR3 region is CASGPGTLNTGELFF. DNA of the CDR3: TGTGCTAGTGGTCCAGGGACACTAAACACCGGGGAGCTGTTTTTT.